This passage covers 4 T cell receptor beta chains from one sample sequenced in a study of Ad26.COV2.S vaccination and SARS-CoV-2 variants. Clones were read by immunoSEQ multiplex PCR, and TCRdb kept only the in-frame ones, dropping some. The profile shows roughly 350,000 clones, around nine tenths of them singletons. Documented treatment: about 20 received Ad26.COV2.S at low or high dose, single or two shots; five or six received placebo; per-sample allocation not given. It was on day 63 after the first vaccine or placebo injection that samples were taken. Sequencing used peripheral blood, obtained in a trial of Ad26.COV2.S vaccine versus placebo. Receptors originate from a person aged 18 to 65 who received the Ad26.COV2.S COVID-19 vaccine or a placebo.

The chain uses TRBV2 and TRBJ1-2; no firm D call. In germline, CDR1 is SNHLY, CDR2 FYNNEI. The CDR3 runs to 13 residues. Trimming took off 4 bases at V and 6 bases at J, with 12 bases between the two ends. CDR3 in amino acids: CASSVGHENGYTF. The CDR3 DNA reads TGTGCCAGCAGTGTGGGTCATGAGAATGGCTACACCTTC.

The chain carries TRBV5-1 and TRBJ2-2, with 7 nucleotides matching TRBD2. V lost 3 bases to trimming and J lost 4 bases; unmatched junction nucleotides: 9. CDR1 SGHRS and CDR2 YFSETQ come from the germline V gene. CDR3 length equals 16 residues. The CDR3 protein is CASSSDISGGTGELFF. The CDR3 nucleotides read TGCGCCAGCAGCTCGGACATATCGGGGGGCACCGGGGAGCTGTTTTTT.

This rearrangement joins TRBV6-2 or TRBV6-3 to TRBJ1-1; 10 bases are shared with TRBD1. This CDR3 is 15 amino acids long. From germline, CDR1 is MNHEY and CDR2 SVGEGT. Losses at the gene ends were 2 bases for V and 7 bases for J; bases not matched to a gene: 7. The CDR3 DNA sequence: TGTGCCAGCAGTTACGCAGACAGGGGGCTCGGTGAAGCTTTCTTT. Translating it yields CASSYADRGLGEAFF.

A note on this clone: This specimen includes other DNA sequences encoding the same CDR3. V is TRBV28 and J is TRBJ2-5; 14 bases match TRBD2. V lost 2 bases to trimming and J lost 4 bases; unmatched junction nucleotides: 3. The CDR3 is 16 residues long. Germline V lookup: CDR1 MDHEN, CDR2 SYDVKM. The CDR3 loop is CASSLRLAGGPETQYF. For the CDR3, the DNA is TGTGCCAGCAGTTTACGACTAGCGGGAGGGCCAGAGACCCAGTACTTC.